Below are 10 T cell receptor beta chains sequenced from a single sample in a study of T cell responses to AZD1222 COVID-19 vaccine. Method: immunoSEQ multiplex PCR; TCRdb's copy keeps in-frame clones and lacks some. Here the sample spans approximately 150,000 clones, 90% being singletons. Source: peripheral blood, taken 28 days after the second AZD1222 dose. Receptor source: an adult who received the AZD1222 COVID-19 vaccine.

This chain joins TRBV3-1 (or the pseudogene TRBV3-2) and TRBJ2-4; 15 bases match TRBD2. The CDR3 has 20 amino acids. With V trimmed by 2 bases and J by 3 bases, 11 bases remained unmatched. The germline V gene encodes CDR1 LGHDT and CDR2 YNNKEL (reference sequence). CDR3 amino acids: CASSQRRTSGGAVVKNIQYF. The CDR3 DNA follows: TGTGCCAGCAGCCAACGGAGGACTAGCGGGGGGGCGGTTGTCAAAAACATTCAGTACTTC.

The chain is built from TRBV30 and TRBJ1-2; D unclear. V was pared by 5 bases and J by 6 bases, with 10 bases between. CDR1 GTSNPN and CDR2 SVGIG come from the germline V gene (reference sequence). The CDR3 is 11 residues long. The CDR3 is CAWGENNGYTF. As DNA, the CDR3 is TGTGCCTGGGGAGAGAACAATGGCTACACCTTC.

The gene calls are TRBV5-1 and TRBJ2-5, with a weak D call TRBD2 (6 bases). Germline CDR1 SGHRS, CDR2 YFSETQ. Deletions cut 0 bases from V and 4 bases from J, with 16 bases between. The CDR3 is 16 amino acids. The CDR3 here is CASSLATRVGGETQYF. The CDR3 DNA reads as TGCGCCAGCAGCTTGGCCACCAGGGTGGGGGGAGAGACCCAGTACTTC. The full variable domain, with the rest looked up from reference TRBV5-1 and TRBJ2-5, is KAGVTQTPRYLIKTRGQQVTLSCSPISGHRSVSWYQQTPGQGLQFLFEYFSETQRNKGNFPGRFSGRQFSNSRSEMNVSTLELGDSALYLCASSLATRVGGETQYFGPGTRLLVL.

This rearrangement joins TRBV3-1 (or the pseudogene TRBV3-2) to TRBJ2-7; no definite D call. This CDR3 contains 10 residues. Germline CDR1 reads LGHDT; CDR2 reads YNNKEL (reference sequence). V lost 3 bases to trimming and J lost 3 bases, with 0 bases between them. The CDR3 nucleotides read TGTGCCAGCAGCCACTACGAGCAGTACTTC. Translated: CASSHYEQYF.

This chain connects TRBV6-5 to TRBJ1-6; D uncertain. Trimming took off 6 bases at V and 14 bases at J, with 14 bases between the two ends. The CDR3 sequence is 12 residues long. The V gene's germline CDR1 is MNHEY and CDR2 SVGAGI. DNA of the CDR3: TGTGCCAGCAGCTCCTTCCTACCCACCCTCCACTTT. It codes for CASSSFLPTLHF.

This clone has just one count. The chain has TRBV5-5 and TRBJ1-2, with D uncertain. The V gene lost 0 bases and the J gene lost 7 bases, with 7 bases spanning the gap. Germline CDR1 and CDR2: SGHKS and YYEKEE (reference sequence). This CDR3 comprises 12 residues. CDR3 DNA: TGTGCCAGCAGCTTGGGGACTACTGGCTACACCTTC. Encoded protein: CASSLGTTGYTF.

The chain is built from TRBV10-3 and TRBJ2-1, with 8 bases identical to TRBD2. This CDR3 has 13 amino acids. Looked up from germline, CDR1 is ENHRY and CDR2 is SYGVKD. Losses at the gene ends were 6 bases for V and 5 bases for J; bases not matched to a gene: 3. The CDR3 DNA reads TGTGCCATCAGGACTAGCGCAAACAATGAGCAGTTCTTC. Its protein is CAIRTSANNEQFF.

The gene calls are TRBV5-4 and TRBJ2-3; TRBD2 matches at 11 bases. Germline V gene data show CDR1 as SGHNT and CDR2 as YYREEE (reference sequence). Trimming cost V 4 bases and J 7 bases; bases outside gene matches: 8. The CDR3 loop spans 15 amino acids. CDR3 sequence (DNA): TGTGCCAGCAGCGTAGCGGGGGGGCCTTTGAATACGCAGTATTTT. It yields the protein CASSVAGGPLNTQYF.

This clone showed up just once. The rearrangement uses TRBV28 and TRBJ2-2; 9 nucleotides align to TRBD1. This CDR3 spans 15 amino acids. V was pared by 7 bases and J by 5 bases, with 8 bases of the junction left unmatched. Germline V gene data show CDR1 as MDHEN and CDR2 as SYDVKM. As DNA, the CDR3 is TGTGCCAGCAATCAACAGGGGGCGGAGACCGGGGAGCTGTTTTTT. The encoded protein is CASNQQGAETGELFF.

V gene TRBV3-1 (or the pseudogene TRBV3-2) combines with J gene TRBJ1-2; 7 bases fit TRBD1. CDR1 and CDR2 from the germline V gene are LGHDT and YNNKEL (reference sequence). There are 13 residues in the CDR3. After removal of 6 bases from V and 2 bases from J, the junction contained 3 bases not matched to a gene. For the CDR3, the DNA is TGTGCCAGCAGGGAAGGGGGCAACTATGGCTACACCTTC. This codes for CASREGGNYGYTF.